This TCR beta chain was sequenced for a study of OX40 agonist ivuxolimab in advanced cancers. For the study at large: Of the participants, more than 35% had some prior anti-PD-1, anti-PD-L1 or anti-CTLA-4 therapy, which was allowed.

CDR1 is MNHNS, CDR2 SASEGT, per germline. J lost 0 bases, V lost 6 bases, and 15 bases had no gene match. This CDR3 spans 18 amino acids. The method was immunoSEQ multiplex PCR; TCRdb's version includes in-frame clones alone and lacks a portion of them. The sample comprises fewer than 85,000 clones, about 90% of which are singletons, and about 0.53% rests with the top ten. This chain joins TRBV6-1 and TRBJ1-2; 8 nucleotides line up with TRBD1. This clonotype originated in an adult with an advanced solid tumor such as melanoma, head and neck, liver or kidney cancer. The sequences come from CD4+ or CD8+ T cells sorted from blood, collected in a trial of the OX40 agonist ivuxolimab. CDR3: CASRERTGLGTANYGYTF. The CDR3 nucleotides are TGTGCCAGCAGAGAACGGACAGGGTTGGGGACTGCTAACTATGGCTACACCTTC.